This T cell receptor beta chain was captured by sequencing in a study of blood T cell repertoires in COVID-19. Study at large: PBMCs, B-cell-depleted T cells, or T cells provided the cDNA or gDNA that made up the material.

The CDR3 has 15 residues. Losses at the gene ends were 0 bases for V and 3 bases for J; bases not matched to a gene: 2. The germline V gene encodes CDR1 LGHNA and CDR2 YNFKEQ. As handled by the study authors: Cell counts per sample came from amplifying reference gene primers. TCRdb keeps only in-frame clones here, not all; method: immunoSEQ multiplex PCR. V, J and clone size reflect that table, while D and trimming were determined from the DNA. The sample records around 24,000 clones, around 89% being singletons. This clonotype was sampled from an older man with acute or convalescent COVID-19. The chain recombines TRBV4-2 with TRBJ2-7; TRBD1 agrees at 10 bases. The source material was peripheral blood. CDR3 in DNA: TGTGCCAGCAGCCAAGAGCGGACAGGGGGCTACGAGCAGTACTTC. This gives the protein CASSQERTGGYEQYF.